A single sample is the source of the 6 T cell receptor beta chains below, sequenced in a study of technical replicates of blood from several donors. TCRdb's table, derived via immunoSEQ multiplex PCR, lists solely in-frame clones and lacks some. Among approximately 81,000 clones listed, approximately 96% were seen once. Sequenced input: T cells isolated from PBMCs. These receptors came from a human donor in good health.

This chain connects TRBV10-3 to TRBJ1-1, with D hard to call. The CDR3 extends over 14 amino acids. Germline V gene data show CDR1 as ENHRY and CDR2 as SYGVKD. With 8 bases removed from V and 9 bases from J, the gap between germline ends came to 22 bases. CDR3 DNA sequence: TGTGCCATCCTTCTATCTCAGGTTGGAACTCAAGCTTTCTTT. It is translated as CAILLSQVGTQAFF.

V is TRBV28 and J is TRBJ2-4; D is unclear. This CDR3 comprises 16 residues. The germline V gene has CDR1 MDHEN and CDR2 SYDVKM. Deletions cut 4 bases from V and 2 bases from J, with 15 bases between. The DNA for the CDR3 is TGTGCCAGCAGTTCTGCAGGATGGGCGTCCAAAAACATTCAGTACTTC. This gives the protein CASSSAGWASKNIQYF.

The chain is built from TRBV7-6 and TRBJ2-7, with 9 bases lining up with TRBD1. V lost 8 bases to trimming and J lost 6 bases; unmatched junction nucleotides: 8. This CDR3 has 13 residues. Germline assignment: CDR1 SGHVS and CDR2 FNYEAQ. The CDR3 DNA is TGTGCCAGCGGGCGACAGGGGGTAGGCGAGCAGTACTTC. It is translated as CASGRQGVGEQYF.

V and J are TRBV20-1 and TRBJ2-7; no definite D call. The V and J ends lost 5 bases and 2 bases respectively, with 7 bases between them. CDR1 is DFQATT, CDR2 SNEGSKA, per germline (reference sequence). The length of the CDR3 is 11 residues. CDR3 sequence reads: CSAPSPYEQYF. As DNA, the CDR3 is TGCAGTGCTCCGAGTCCCTACGAGCAGTACTTC.

V and J are TRBV4-3 and TRBJ2-3; D gene uncertain. V lost 0 bases and J 2 bases, leaving 12 bases between the germline ends. This CDR3 is built from 16 residues. Looked up from germline, CDR1 is LGHNA and CDR2 is YSLEER. As DNA, the CDR3 is TGCGCCAGCAGCCAAGATGCTACGTTAAACACAGATACGCAGTATTTT. This translates into CASSQDATLNTDTQYF.

The chain carries TRBV7-8 and TRBJ2-7; a possible D gene is TRBD1 (5 bases). Trimming left V 5 bases short and J 6 bases short, with 17 bases between. The CDR3 has 14 amino acids. Germline loops: CDR1 SGHVS, CDR2 FQNEAQ. CDR3 nucleotides: TGTGCCAGCAGCCTCCGGGCAGGGCAAGTCGAGCAGTACTTC. This encodes CASSLRAGQVEQYF.